This paragraph reports one T cell receptor beta chain. This sample is drawn from a study of blood T cell repertoires in COVID-19. In the study overall: Acute-phase and convalescent COVID-19 samples originated in the United States, Italy and Spain. T cells, B-cell-depleted T cells, or PBMCs provided the cDNA or gDNA that served as material.

Authors' data handling: Counts of nucleated cells, estimated from reference gene primer amplification, were obtained. Clones were sequenced by immunoSEQ multiplex PCR, and TCRdb holds only the in-frame ones, with some missing. D and trimming come from the DNA, and the V and J calls and clone size come from that table. This sample has roughly 380,000 clones, with around 84% found just once. In germline, CDR1 is SGDLS, CDR2 YYNGEE. This CDR3 has 18 amino acids. Deletions cut 2 bases from V and 6 bases from J, with 26 bases between. Sequencing was done on a sample of peripheral blood. This TCR was recovered from a human donor with acute or convalescent COVID-19. The donor label of this sample is uncertain. V gene TRBV9 combines with J gene TRBJ1-2; D might be TRBD1 (6 bases). The DNA for the CDR3 is TGTGCCAGCAGCGTGGACCCGGGACACGGAATGGGTTCCCATGGCTACACCTTC. Residues: CASSVDPGHGMGSHGYTF.